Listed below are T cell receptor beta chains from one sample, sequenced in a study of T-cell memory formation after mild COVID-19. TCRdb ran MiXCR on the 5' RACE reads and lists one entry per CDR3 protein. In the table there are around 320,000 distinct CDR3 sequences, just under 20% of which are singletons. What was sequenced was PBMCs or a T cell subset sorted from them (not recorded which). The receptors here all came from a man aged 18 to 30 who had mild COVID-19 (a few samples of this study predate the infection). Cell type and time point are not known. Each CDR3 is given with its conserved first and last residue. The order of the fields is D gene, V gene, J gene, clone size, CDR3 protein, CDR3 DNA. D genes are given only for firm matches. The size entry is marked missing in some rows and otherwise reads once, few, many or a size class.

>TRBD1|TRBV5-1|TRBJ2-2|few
CASRTTGGVDTGELFF
TGCGCCAGCAGGACGACAGGGGGCGTTGACACCGGGGAGCTGTTTTTT
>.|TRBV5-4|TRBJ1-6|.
CASSLAGGRAPLHF
TGTGCCAGCAGCTTGGCCGGGGGGCGGGCACCCCTCCACTTT
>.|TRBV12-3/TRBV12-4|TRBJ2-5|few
CASSYREETQYF
TGTGCCAGCAGTTACAGGGAAGAGACCCAGTACTTC
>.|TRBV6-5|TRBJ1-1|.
CASSYYSSGGTEAFF
TGTGCCAGCAGTTACTACTCATCGGGGGGCACTGAAGCTTTCTTT
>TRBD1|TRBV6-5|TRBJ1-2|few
CASSYEGAVHGYTF
TGTGCCAGCAGTTACGAGGGGGCGGTTCATGGCTACACCTTC
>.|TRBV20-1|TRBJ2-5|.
CSAPRGQETQYF
TGCAGTGCCCCTCGCGGTCAAGAGACCCAGTACTTC
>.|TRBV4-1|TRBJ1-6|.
CASSQPDSNNSPLHF
TGCGCCAGCAGCCAACCCGACTCGAATAATTCACCCCTCCACTTT
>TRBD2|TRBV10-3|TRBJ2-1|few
CAISESGGSHEQFF
TGTGCCATCAGTGAGAGCGGGGGGTCACATGAGCAGTTCTTC
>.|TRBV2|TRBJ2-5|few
CASSEVVGQTQYF
TGTGCCAGCAGTGAAGTCGTCGGGCAGACCCAGTACTTC
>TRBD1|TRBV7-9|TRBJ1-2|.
CASRDRVEGYTF
TGTGCCAGCAGGGACAGGGTTGAGGGCTACACCTTC
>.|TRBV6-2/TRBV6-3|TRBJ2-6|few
CASAAGANVLTF
TGTGCCAGCGCGGCTGGGGCCAACGTCCTGACTTTC
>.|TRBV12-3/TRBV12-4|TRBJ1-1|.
CASSAERGTEAFF
TGTGCCAGCAGTGCCGAGCGGGGCACTGAAGCTTTCTTT
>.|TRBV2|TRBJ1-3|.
CASGRGMSSGNTIYF
TGTGCCAGCGGTCGGGGGATGAGCTCTGGAAACACCATATATTTT
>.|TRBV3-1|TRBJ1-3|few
CASSQVPGPGNTIYF
TGTGCCAGCAGCCAAGTACCTGGCCCTGGAAACACCATATATTTT
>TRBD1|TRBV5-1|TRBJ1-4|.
CASSAGQGFLNEKLFF
TGCGCCAGCAGCGCCGGACAGGGTTTCCTTAATGAAAAACTGTTTTTT
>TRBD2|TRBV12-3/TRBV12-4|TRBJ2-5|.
CASRRTSRETQYF
TGTGCCAGCAGGCGGACTAGTAGAGAGACCCAGTACTTC
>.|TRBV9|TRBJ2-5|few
CASSATGNQETQYF
TGTGCCAGCAGCGCTACAGGGAACCAAGAGACCCAGTACTTC
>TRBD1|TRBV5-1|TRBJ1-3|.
CASSQGQGAGNTTYF
TGCGCCAGCAGCCAGGGACAGGGAGCTGGAAACACCACATATTTT
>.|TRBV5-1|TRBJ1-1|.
CASSLEFKTEAFF
TGCGCCAGCAGCTTGGAATTCAAAACTGAAGCTTTCTTT
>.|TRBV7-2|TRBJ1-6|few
CASRLGHSSYNSPLHF
TGTGCCAGCAGGCTGGGACACAGCTCCTATAATTCACCCCTCCACTTT
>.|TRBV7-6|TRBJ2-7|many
CASSSPRRGRDEQYF
TGTGCCAGCAGTTCTCCCCGGAGGGGGCGCGACGAGCAGTACTTC
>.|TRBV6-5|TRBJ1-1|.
CASTSGGSNTEAFF
TGTGCCAGCACCTCGGGAGGTTCGAACACTGAAGCTTTCTTT
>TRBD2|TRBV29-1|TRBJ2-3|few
CSVARLAGVGADTQYF
TGCAGCGTCGCCCGACTAGCGGGGGTTGGGGCAGATACGCAGTATTTT
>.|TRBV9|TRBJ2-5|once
CASSVSASPTETQYF
TGTGCCAGCAGCGTATCCGCATCCCCCACAGAGACCCAGTACTTC
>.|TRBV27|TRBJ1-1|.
CASSRSGTLAEAFF
TGTGCCAGCAGTCGAAGCGGGACACTAGCTGAAGCTTTCTTT
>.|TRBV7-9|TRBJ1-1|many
CASSRVVAEAFF
TGTGCCAGCAGTCGTGTGGTGGCCGAAGCTTTCTTT
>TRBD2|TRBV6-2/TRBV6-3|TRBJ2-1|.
CASSPAGGYNEQFF
TGTGCCAGCAGTCCAGCGGGGGGCTACAATGAGCAGTTCTTC
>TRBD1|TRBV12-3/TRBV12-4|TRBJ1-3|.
CASSWDSHGNTIYF
TGTGCCAGCAGCTGGGACAGTCATGGGAACACCATATATTTT
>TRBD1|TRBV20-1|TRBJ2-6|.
CSARTGGPGANVLTF
TGCAGTGCTAGAACAGGGGGCCCTGGGGCCAACGTCCTGACTTTC
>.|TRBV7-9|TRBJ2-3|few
CASSPYGAYVDTQYF
TGTGCCAGCAGCCCGTACGGGGCCTACGTAGATACGCAGTATTTT
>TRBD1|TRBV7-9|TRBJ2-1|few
CASSQTEDRAQFF
TGTGCCAGCAGCCAAACCGAGGACAGGGCGCAGTTCTTC
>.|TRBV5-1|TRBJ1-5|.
CASSLEPQGGRNQPQHF
TGCGCCAGCAGCTTGGAGCCCCAGGGAGGGCGCAATCAGCCCCAGCATTTT
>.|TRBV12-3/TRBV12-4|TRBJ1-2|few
CASKEAGNYGYTF
TGTGCCAGCAAAGAGGCGGGGAACTATGGCTACACCTTC
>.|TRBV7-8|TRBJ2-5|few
CASSLMMSQETQYF
TGTGCCAGCAGCCTAATGATGAGCCAAGAGACCCAGTACTTC
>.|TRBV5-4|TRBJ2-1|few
CASRLAGSNEQFF
TGTGCCAGCAGACTGGCCGGCAGTAATGAGCAGTTCTTC
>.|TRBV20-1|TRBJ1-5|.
CSAKGTRQVPQPQHF
TGCAGTGCCAAGGGGACCAGACAGGTCCCACAGCCCCAGCATTTT
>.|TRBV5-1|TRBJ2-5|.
CASGEEEETQYF
TGCGCCAGCGGGGAGGAGGAAGAGACCCAGTACTTC
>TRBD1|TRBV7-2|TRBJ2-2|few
CASSPTSGTGAGELFF
TGTGCCAGCAGCCCAACCTCCGGGACAGGGGCCGGGGAGCTGTTTTTT
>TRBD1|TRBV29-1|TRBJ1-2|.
CSVETGGGYGYTF
TGCAGCGTTGAAACAGGGGGGGGATATGGCTACACCTTC
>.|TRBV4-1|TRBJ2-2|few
CASSQIANTGELFF
TGCGCCAGCAGCCAAATCGCTAACACCGGGGAGCTGTTTTTT
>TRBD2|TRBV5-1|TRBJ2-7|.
CASSPGRVVAGTTYEQYF
TGCGCCAGCAGCCCGGGTAGGGTAGTAGCGGGGACTACCTACGAGCAGTACTTC
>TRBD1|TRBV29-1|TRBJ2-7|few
CSVVGGQGMSVHEQYF
TGCAGCGTGGTAGGGGGACAGGGAATGAGCGTCCACGAGCAGTACTTC
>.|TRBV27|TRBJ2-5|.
CASSYSHTQETQYF
TGTGCCAGCAGTTATAGTCACACCCAAGAGACCCAGTACTTC
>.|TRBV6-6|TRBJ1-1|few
CASKGDTRNTEAFF
TGTGCCAGCAAAGGGGACACCCGCAACACTGAAGCTTTCTTT
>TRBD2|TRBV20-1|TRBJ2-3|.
CSVGTSGRDTQYF
TGCAGTGTTGGGACTAGCGGGCGTGATACGCAGTATTTT
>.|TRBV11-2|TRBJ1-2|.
CASSPGAGVYGYTF
TGTGCCAGCAGCCCCGGGGCGGGGGTGTATGGCTACACCTTC
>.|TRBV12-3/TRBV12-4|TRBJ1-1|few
CASSGPATEAFF
TGTGCCAGCAGTGGGCCAGCTACTGAAGCTTTCTTT
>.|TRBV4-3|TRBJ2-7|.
CASSQDRHYEQYF
TGCGCCAGCAGCCAAGATCGGCATTACGAGCAGTACTTC
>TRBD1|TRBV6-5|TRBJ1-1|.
CASLSGTGLTEAFF
TGTGCCAGCCTATCAGGGACAGGGCTCACTGAAGCTTTCTTT
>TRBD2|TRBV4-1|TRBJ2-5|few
CASSQDLGTSGTQETQYF
TGCGCCAGCAGCCAAGACCTGGGGACTAGCGGGACTCAAGAGACCCAGTACTTC
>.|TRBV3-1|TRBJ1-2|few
CASSQVLGGWIYGYTF
TGTGCCAGCAGCCAAGTTTTGGGGGGGTGGATCTATGGCTACACCTTC
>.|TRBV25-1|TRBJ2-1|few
CASSDMSSYNEQFF
TGTGCCAGCAGTGATATGAGCTCCTACAATGAGCAGTTCTTC
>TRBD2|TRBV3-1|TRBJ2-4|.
CASSPGLAGNIQYF
TGTGCCAGCAGCCCCGGACTAGCGGGAAACATTCAGTACTTC
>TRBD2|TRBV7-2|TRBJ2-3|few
CASSFSGGFDTQYF
TGTGCCAGCAGCTTTAGCGGGGGGTTTGATACGCAGTATTTT
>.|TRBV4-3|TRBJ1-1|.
CASSQEGGVGAFF
TGCGCCAGCAGCCAAGAGGGCGGGGTCGGAGCTTTCTTT
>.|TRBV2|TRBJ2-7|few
CASRGDGYEQYF
TGTGCCAGCAGGGGGGACGGCTACGAGCAGTACTTC
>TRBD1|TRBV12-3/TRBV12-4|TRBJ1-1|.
CASRGTGQNTEAFF
TGTGCCAGCAGAGGGACAGGGCAGAACACTGAAGCTTTCTTT
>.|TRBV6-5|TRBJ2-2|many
CASSLNGELFF
TGTGCCAGCAGTCTCAACGGGGAGCTGTTTTTT
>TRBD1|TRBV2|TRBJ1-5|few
CASSETGDEGQPQHF
TGTGCCAGCAGTGAGACAGGGGATGAGGGTCAGCCCCAGCATTTT